The rows below give T cell receptor beta chains drawn from one sample of a study of control samples from healthy donors and cancer patients. Measured with immunoSEQ multiplex PCR; TCRdb has only the in-frame clones, and not every one. Of about 140,000 clones detected, roughly 88% appear once; the ten largest clones hold more than 1.5%. Sequenced material: blood. These receptors came from a man aged 18 to 30 in good health. Both conserved end residues are part of each CDR3. A D gene is named only where the DNA matches it firmly. Size values are once, few and many counts, or a class for expanded clones, and some rows have none.

TRBV5-6	TRBD1	TRBJ1-2	.	CASSWDSYGYTF	TGTGCCAGCAGCTGGGACAGTTATGGCTACACCTTC
TRBV6-6	.	TRBJ2-1	.	CASSSRPKSDNEQFF	TGTGCCAGCAGTTCCCGTCCGAAAAGCGACAATGAGCAGTTCTTC
TRBV29-1	.	TRBJ2-3	once	CSVELPGADTQYF	TGCAGCGTTGAGCTGCCCGGGGCAGATACGCAGTATTTT
TRBV4-3	.	TRBJ2-7	.	CASSQVVEGEQYF	TGCGCCAGCAGCCAAGTAGTCGAGGGCGAGCAGTACTTC
TRBV24-1	.	TRBJ2-1	.	CATSDSIDRSYNEQFF	TGTGCCACCAGTGACTCCATAGACAGATCCTACAATGAGCAGTTCTTC
TRBV5-6	.	TRBJ1-6	.	CASSLGIPGSPLHF	TGTGCCAGCAGCTTGGGGATACCGGGGTCACCCCTCCACTTT
TRBV4-3	.	TRBJ2-5	once	CASSPSAVGETQYF	TGCGCCAGCAGCCCGTCGGCGGTAGGGGAGACCCAGTACTTC
TRBV5-6	.	TRBJ2-5	.	CASSWGLGGQETQYF	TGTGCCAGCAGCTGGGGTCTGGGGGGCCAAGAGACCCAGTACTTC
TRBV5-6	.	TRBJ1-4	.	CASSLIATNEKLFF	TGTGCCAGCAGTTTGATAGCAACTAATGAAAAACTGTTTTTT
TRBV4-2	.	TRBJ1-2	.	CASSQDRPPEDGYTF	TGTGCCAGCAGCCAAGACCGCCCCCCCGAGGATGGCTACACCTTC
TRBV7-3	.	TRBJ2-5	.	CASSSSPGETQYF	TGTGCCAGCAGCTCTAGTCCTGGAGAGACCCAGTACTTC
TRBV5-4	.	TRBJ1-6	.	CASSLGAGPNSPLHF	TGTGCCAGCAGCTTGGGGGCAGGGCCTAATTCACCCCTCCACTTT
TRBV18	TRBD1	TRBJ2-7	.	CASSPSGTGNEQYF	TGTGCCAGCTCACCATCCGGGACAGGGAACGAGCAGTACTTC
TRBV7-8	.	TRBJ2-3	.	CASSLAKEGKVRTDTQYF	TGTGCCAGCAGCTTAGCGAAGGAGGGGAAAGTGCGGACAGATACGCAGTATTTT
TRBV7-9	.	TRBJ1-5	.	CASSGGNQPQHF	TGTGCCAGCAGCGGGGGAAATCAGCCCCAGCATTTT
TRBV11-2	.	TRBJ1-1	.	CASSLDRWGGPAFF	TGTGCCAGCAGCTTAGATCGTTGGGGGGGCCCCGCTTTCTTT